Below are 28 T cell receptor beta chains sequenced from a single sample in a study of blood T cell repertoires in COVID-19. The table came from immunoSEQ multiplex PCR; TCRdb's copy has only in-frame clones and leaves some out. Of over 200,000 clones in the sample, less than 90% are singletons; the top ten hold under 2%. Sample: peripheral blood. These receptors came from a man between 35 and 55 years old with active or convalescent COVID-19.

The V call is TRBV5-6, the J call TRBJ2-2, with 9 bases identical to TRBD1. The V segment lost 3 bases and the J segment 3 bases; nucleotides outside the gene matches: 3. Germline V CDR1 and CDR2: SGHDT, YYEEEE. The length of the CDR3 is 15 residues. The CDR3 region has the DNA TGTGCCAGCAGCTCGTGGACAGGGGACACCGGGGAGCTGTTTTTT. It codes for CASSSWTGDTGELFF.

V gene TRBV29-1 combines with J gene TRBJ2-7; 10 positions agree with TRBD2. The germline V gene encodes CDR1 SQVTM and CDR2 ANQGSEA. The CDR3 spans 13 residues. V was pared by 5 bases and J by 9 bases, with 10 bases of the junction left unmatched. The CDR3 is CSVTGLAAPGQYF. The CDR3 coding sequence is TGCAGCGTTACCGGACTAGCGGCTCCGGGGCAGTACTTC.

The CDR3 bases are TGTGCCTGGAGGGGGCTAGCGGGACCCTCATCCTACGAGCAGTACTTC. Protein product: CAWRGLAGPSSYEQYF. J is TRBJ2-7 and V is TRBV30; TRBD2 matches at 9 bases. Looked up from germline, CDR1 is GTSNPN and CDR2 is SVGIG (reference sequence). The CDR3 length is 16 residues. J lost 1 base, V lost 3 bases, and 10 bases had no gene match.

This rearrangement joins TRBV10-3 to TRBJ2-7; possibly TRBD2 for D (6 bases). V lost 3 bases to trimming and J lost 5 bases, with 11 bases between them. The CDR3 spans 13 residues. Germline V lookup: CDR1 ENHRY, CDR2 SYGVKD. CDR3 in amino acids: CAISDRESDEQYF. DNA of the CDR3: TGTGCCATCAGTGACCGGGAGAGCGACGAGCAGTACTTC.

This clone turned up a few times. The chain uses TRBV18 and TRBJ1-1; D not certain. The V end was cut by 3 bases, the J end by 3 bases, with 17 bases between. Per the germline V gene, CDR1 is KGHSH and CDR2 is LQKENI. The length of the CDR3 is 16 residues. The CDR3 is CASSPGEGSLHTEAFF. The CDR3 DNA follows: TGTGCCAGCTCACCTGGGGAGGGATCGTTGCACACTGAAGCTTTCTTT.

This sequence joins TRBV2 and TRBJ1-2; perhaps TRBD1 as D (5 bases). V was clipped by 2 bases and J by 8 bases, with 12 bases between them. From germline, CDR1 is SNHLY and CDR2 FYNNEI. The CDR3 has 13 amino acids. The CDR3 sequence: CASSERGPLGYTF. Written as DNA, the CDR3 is TGTGCCAGCAGTGAAAGGGGTCCCCTGGGCTACACCTTC.

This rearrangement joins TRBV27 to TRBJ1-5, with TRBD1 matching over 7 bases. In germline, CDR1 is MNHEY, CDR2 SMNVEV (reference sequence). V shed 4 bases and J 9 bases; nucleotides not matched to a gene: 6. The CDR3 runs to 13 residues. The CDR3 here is CASSWDRGRPQHF. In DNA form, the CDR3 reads TGTGCCAGCAGTTGGGACAGAGGAAGGCCCCAGCATTTT.

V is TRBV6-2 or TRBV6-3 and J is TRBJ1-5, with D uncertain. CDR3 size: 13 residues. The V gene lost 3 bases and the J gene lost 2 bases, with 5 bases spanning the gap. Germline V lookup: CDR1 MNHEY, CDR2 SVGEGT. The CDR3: CASSYTGNQPQHF. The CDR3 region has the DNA TGTGCCAGCAGTTATACGGGCAATCAGCCCCAGCATTTT.

CDR3 in amino acids: CASSPGQGTNEKLFF. The CDR3 DNA sequence: TGTGCCAGCTCACCTGGACAGGGGACGAATGAAAAACTGTTTTTT. J is TRBJ1-4 and V is TRBV18; 9 bases are a match to TRBD1. CDR3 length: 15 amino acids. V lost 3 bases to trimming and J lost 5 bases; unmatched junction nucleotides: 4. Germline lookup yields CDR1 KGHSH and CDR2 LQKENI.

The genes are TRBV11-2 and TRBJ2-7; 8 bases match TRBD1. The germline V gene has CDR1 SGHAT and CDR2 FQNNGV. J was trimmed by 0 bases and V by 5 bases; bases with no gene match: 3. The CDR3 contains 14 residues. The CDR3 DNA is TGTGCCAGCAGCCCCGACAGGGGCTCCTACGAGCAGTACTTC. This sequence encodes CASSPDRGSYEQYF.

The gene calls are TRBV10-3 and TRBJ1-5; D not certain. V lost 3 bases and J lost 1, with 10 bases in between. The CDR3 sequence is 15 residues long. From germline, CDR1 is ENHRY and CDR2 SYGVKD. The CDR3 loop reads CAISDGLRSNQPQHF. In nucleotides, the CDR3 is TGTGCCATCAGTGATGGACTGAGGAGCAATCAGCCCCAGCATTTT.

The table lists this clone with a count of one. CDR3 amino acids: CASSALRGFDEQYF. In DNA, the CDR3 is TGTGCCAGCAGTGCCCTAAGGGGATTTGACGAGCAGTACTTC. V is TRBV6-6 and J is TRBJ2-7; a weak D match, TRBD1 (5 bases). The germline V gene encodes CDR1 MNHNY and CDR2 SVGAGI (reference sequence). Trimming removed 5 bases from V and 5 bases from J, with 16 bases in between. CDR3 length: 14 amino acids.

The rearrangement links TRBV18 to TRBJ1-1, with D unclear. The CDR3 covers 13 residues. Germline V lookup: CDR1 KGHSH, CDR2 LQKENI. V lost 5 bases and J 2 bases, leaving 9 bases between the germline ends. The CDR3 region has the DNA TGTGCCAGCTCATATACAGAAAACACTGAAGCTTTCTTT. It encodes CASSYTENTEAFF.

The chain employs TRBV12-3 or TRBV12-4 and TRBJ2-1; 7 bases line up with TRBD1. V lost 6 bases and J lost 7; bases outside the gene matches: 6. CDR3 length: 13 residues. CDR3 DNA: TGTGCCAGCAGGCCGGGACAGCGTAATGAGCAGTTCTTC. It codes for CASRPGQRNEQFF.

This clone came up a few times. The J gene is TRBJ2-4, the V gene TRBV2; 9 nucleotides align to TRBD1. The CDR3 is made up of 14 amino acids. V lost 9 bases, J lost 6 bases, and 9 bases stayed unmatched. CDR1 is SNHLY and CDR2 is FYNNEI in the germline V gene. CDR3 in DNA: TGTGCCAGTAAAAGGAACAGGGGGCCAAACATTCAGTACTTC. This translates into CASKRNRGPNIQYF.

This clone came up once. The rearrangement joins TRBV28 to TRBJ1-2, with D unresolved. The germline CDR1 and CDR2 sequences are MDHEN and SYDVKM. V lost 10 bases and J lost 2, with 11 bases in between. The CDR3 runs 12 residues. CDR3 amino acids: CATGGQNYGYTF. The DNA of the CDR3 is TGTGCCACGGGCGGGCAGAACTATGGCTACACCTTC.

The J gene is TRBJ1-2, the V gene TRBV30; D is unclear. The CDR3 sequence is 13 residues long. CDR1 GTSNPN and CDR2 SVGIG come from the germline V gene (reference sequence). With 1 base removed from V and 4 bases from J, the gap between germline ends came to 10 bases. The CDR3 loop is CAWSATDRYGYTF. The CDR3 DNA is TGTGCCTGGAGTGCAACAGACCGCTATGGCTACACCTTC.

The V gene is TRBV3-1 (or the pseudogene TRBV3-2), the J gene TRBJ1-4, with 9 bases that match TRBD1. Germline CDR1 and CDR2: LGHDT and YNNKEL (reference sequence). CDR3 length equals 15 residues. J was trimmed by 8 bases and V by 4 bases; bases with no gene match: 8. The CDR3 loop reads CASSRSTGGGEKLFF. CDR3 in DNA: TGTGCCAGCAGCCGTAGCACAGGGGGCGGGGAAAAACTGTTTTTT.

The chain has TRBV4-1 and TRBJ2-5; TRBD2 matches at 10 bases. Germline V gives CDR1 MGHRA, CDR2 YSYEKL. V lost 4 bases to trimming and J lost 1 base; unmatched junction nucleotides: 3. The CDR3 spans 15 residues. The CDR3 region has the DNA TGCGCCAGCAGCCCTACTAGCGGGGCCCAAGAGACCCAGTACTTC. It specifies CASSPTSGAQETQYF.

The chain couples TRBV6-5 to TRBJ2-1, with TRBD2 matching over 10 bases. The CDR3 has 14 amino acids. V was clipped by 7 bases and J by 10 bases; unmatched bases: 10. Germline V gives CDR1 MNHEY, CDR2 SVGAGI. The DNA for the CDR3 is TGTGCCAGCAAAAGCGGGGGGGCGGCTTGGGAGCAGTTCTTC. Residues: CASKSGGAAWEQFF.

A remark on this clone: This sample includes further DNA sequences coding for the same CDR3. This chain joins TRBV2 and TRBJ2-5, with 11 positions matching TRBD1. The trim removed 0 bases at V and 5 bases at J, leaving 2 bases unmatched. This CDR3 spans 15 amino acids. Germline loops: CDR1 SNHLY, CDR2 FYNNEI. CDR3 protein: CASSEADRGRETQYF. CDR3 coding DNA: TGTGCCAGCAGTGAAGCGGACAGGGGGCGGGAGACCCAGTACTTC.

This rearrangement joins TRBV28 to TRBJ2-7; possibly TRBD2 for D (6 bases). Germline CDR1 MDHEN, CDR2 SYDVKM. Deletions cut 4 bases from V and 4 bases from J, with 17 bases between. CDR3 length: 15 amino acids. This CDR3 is CASSSGDATLYEQYF. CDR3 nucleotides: TGTGCCAGCAGTTCGGGGGACGCCACCCTTTACGAGCAGTACTTC.

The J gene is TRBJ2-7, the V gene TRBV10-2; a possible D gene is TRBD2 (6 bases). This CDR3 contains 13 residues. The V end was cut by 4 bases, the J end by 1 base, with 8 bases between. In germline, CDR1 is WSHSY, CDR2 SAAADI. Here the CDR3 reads CASSAGTSYEQYF. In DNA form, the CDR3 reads TGCGCCAGCAGTGCCGGGACTTCCTACGAGCAGTACTTC.

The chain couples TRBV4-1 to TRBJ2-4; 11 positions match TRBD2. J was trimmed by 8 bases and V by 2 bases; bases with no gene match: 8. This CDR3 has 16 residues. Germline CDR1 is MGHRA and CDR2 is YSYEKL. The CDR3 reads CASSQFSGGAIYIQYF. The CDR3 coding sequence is TGCGCCAGCAGCCAATTTAGCGGGGGGGCCATATACATTCAGTACTTC.

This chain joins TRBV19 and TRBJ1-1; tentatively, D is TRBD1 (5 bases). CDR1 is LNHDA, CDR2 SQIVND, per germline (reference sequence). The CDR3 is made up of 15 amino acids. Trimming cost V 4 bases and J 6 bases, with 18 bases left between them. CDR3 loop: CASSKGRGPFAEAFF. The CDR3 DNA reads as TGTGCCAGTAGTAAGGGAAGGGGTCCTTTTGCTGAAGCTTTCTTT.

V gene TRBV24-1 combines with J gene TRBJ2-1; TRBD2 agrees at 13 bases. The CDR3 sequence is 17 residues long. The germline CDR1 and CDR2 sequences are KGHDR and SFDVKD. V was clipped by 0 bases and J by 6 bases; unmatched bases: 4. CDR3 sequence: CATSDLGLAGEGNEQFF. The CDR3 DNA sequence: TGTGCCACCAGTGATTTGGGACTAGCGGGAGAGGGCAATGAGCAGTTCTTC.

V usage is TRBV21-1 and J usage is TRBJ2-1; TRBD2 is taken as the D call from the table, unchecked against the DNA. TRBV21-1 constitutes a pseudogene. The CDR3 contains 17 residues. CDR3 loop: CASMRYREPSLYNEQFF. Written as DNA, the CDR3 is TGTGCCAGCATGAGATATCGGGAGCCCTCCTTGTACAATGAGCAGTTCTTC.

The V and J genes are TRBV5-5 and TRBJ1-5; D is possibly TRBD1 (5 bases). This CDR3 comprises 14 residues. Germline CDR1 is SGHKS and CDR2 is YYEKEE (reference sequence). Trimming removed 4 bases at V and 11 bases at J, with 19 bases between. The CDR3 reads CASSPGTGPGAQHF. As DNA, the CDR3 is TGTGCCAGCAGCCCGGGGACTGGCCCTGGGGCCCAGCATTTT.